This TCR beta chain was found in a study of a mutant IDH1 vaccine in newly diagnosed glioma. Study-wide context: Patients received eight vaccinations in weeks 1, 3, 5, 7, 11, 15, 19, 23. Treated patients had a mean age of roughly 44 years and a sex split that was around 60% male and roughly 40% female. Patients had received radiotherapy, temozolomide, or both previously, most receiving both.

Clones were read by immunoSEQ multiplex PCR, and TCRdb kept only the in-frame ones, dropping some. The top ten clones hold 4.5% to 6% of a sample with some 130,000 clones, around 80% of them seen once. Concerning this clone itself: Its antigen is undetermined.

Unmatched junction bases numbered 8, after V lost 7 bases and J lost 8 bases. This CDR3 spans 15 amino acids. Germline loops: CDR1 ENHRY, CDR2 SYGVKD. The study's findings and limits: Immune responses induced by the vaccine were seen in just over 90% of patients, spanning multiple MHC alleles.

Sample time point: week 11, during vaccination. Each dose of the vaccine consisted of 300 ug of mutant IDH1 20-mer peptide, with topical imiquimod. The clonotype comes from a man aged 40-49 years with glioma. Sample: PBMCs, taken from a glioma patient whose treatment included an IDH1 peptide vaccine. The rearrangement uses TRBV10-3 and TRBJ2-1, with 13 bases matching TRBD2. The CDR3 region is CAINPGTSGVDEQFF. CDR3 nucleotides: TGTGCCATCAATCCCGGGACTAGCGGGGTTGATGAGCAGTTCTTC.